Listed here are 12 T cell receptor beta chains from one sample, sequenced in a study of glioma-infiltrating T cells after dendritic cell vaccination. This table comes from immunoSEQ multiplex PCR, and its TCRdb copy is limited to in-frame clones, with some not included. The data contain about 73,000 clones, 82% of them singletons. The sample in question was blood, obtained before dendritic cell vaccination. Receptor source: a human donor with glioblastoma.

V gene TRBV6-6 combines with J gene TRBJ1-2; 11 bases align to TRBD1. Trimming removed 6 bases from V and 8 bases from J; junction bases left unmatched: 14. CDR1 MNHNY and CDR2 SVGAGI come from the germline V gene (reference sequence). The CDR3 has 16 amino acids. CDR3: CASRGAGTGGVGGYTF. The CDR3 DNA sequence: TGTGCCAGCAGGGGGGCCGGGACAGGGGGAGTGGGCGGCTACACCTTC.

V is TRBV2 and J is TRBJ2-2; a possible D gene is TRBD1 (6 bases). V dropped 2 bases and J dropped 4 bases, with 11 bases sitting between them. CDR1 SNHLY and CDR2 FYNNEI come from the germline V gene. The CDR3 consists of 15 residues. The CDR3 DNA is TGTGCCAGCAGTGAATTGGGACACATCACCGGGGAGCTGTTTTTT. It yields the protein CASSELGHITGELFF.

The V and J genes are TRBV9 and TRBJ1-1, with no clear D. The V gene's germline CDR1 is SGDLS and CDR2 YYNGEE. With 2 bases removed from V and 0 bases from J, the gap between germline ends came to 8 bases. The CDR3 contains 14 residues. The CDR3 DNA reads as TGTGCCAGCAGCGTGGCCAGTATGAACACTGAAGCTTTCTTT. This gives the protein CASSVASMNTEAFF.

The V and J genes are TRBV5-1 and TRBJ1-2; TRBD1 is a possible D gene (5 bases). Between the trimmed V and J ends, which lost 3 bases and 8 bases, there was a span of 17 bases. The length of the CDR3 is 14 residues. In germline, CDR1 is SGHRS, CDR2 YFSETQ. The DNA for the CDR3 is TGCGCCAGCAGCTACGGAACAGGCCACGGCGGCTACACCTTC. The encoded protein is CASSYGTGHGGYTF. The full variable domain, with the rest looked up from reference TRBV5-1 and TRBJ1-2, is KAGVTQTPRYLIKTRGQQVTLSCSPISGHRSVSWYQQTPGQGLQFLFEYFSETQRNKGNFPGRFSGRQFSNSRSEMNVSTLELGDSALYLCASSYGTGHGGYTFGSGTRLTVV.

J is TRBJ2-3 and V is TRBV25-1; D gene ambiguous. The CDR3 runs 13 residues. Trimming took off 5 bases at V and 6 bases at J, with 12 bases between the two ends. The V gene's germline CDR1 is MGHDK and CDR2 SYGVNS. CDR3: CASSNRPGDTQYF. The CDR3 DNA reads TGTGCCAGCAGTAACCGGCCCGGGGATACGCAGTATTTT.

The rearrangement joins TRBV7-2 to TRBJ2-7; TRBD2 aligns across 10 bases. The CDR3 is made up of 14 amino acids. Unmatched junction bases numbered 5, after V lost 1 base and J lost 8 bases. From germline, CDR1 is SGHTA and CDR2 FQGNSA. This chain's CDR3 is CASSLVSGGPKQYF. Here the CDR3 DNA reads TGTGCCAGCAGCTTAGTTAGCGGGGGGCCCAAGCAGTACTTC.

This sequence joins TRBV19 and TRBJ1-2, with a weak D call TRBD1 (5 bases). This CDR3 region has 14 residues. The ends were cut back, 7 bases at V and 1 base at J, with 13 bases in the middle. Germline V CDR1 and CDR2: LNHDA, SQIVND (reference sequence). This CDR3 reads CASNPLGGNYGYTF. Written as DNA, the CDR3 is TGTGCCAGTAACCCACTCGGGGGTAACTATGGCTACACCTTC.

The rearrangement joins TRBV7-2 to TRBJ2-5; the D is unclear. The germline V gene encodes CDR1 SGHTA and CDR2 FQGNSA. With 1 base removed from V and 1 base from J, the gap between germline ends came to 10 bases. The CDR3 covers 15 residues. The CDR3 protein is CASSLVLARQETQYF. CDR3 coding DNA: TGTGCCAGCAGCTTAGTTTTAGCTCGCCAAGAGACCCAGTACTTC.

This clone has just a few counts. The J gene is TRBJ2-7, the V gene TRBV6-6, with 10 bases aligning to TRBD2. Germline-derived CDR1 and CDR2 are MNHNY and SVGAGI (reference sequence). The CDR3 totals 14 residues. V gave up 6 bases and J gave up 4 bases; unmatched junction bases: 6. For the CDR3, the DNA is TGTGCCAGCAGAAGCGGGGGGGCCAGATACGAGCAGTACTTC. It encodes CASRSGGARYEQYF.

The chain links TRBV6-5 to TRBJ2-4; possibly TRBD1 for D (6 bases). Trimming removed 5 bases at V and 5 bases at J, with 13 bases between. The CDR3 runs 14 residues. Germline V gene sequence: CDR1 MNHEY, CDR2 SVGAGI. Here the CDR3 DNA reads TGTGCCAGCAGTAACCGGGACACTGAAAACATTCAGTACTTC. This sequence encodes CASSNRDTENIQYF.

The DNA for the CDR3 is TGTGCCAGTGATCGACACAACGGCCCCTACAATGAGCAGTTCTTC. Translated: CASDRHNGPYNEQFF. The V and J genes are TRBV19 and TRBJ2-1; D gene uncertain. The CDR3 has 15 residues. The germline gives CDR1 LNHDA, CDR2 SQIVND (reference sequence). V dropped 8 bases and J dropped 2 bases, with 16 bases sitting between them.

The genes are TRBV25-1 and TRBJ2-7; D possibly corresponds to TRBD1 (5 bases). Germline CDR1 is MGHDK and CDR2 is SYGVNS. V lost 4 bases to trimming and J lost 4 bases, with 8 bases between them. This CDR3 is built from 12 residues. The chain's CDR3 is CASSGQLYEQYF. CDR3 nucleotides: TGTGCCAGCAGTGGACAGCTTTACGAGCAGTACTTC.